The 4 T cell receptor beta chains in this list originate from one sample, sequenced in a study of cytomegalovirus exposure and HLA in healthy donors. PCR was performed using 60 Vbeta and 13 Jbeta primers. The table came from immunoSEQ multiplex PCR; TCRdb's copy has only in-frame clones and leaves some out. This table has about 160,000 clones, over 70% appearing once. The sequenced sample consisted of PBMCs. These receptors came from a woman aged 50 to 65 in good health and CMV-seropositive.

In nucleotides, the CDR3 is TGTGCCAGCAGTTACGTGGGAGCGGCCTACGAGCAGTACTTC. It yields the protein CASSYVGAAYEQYF. The V and J genes are TRBV6-5 and TRBJ2-7; a possible D gene is TRBD2 (5 bases). The CDR3 loop spans 14 amino acids. CDR1 is MNHEY and CDR2 is SVGAGI in the germline V gene. Trimming pared 2 bases from V and 2 bases from J, leaving 10 bases between.

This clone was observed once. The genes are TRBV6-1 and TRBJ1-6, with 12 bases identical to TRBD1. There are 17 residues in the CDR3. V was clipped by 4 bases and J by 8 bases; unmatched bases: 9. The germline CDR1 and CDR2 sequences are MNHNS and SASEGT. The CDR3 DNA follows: TGTGCCAGCAGTGGAAACCGGGACAGGGGGCTGTATTCACCCCTCCACTTT. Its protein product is CASSGNRDRGLYSPLHF.

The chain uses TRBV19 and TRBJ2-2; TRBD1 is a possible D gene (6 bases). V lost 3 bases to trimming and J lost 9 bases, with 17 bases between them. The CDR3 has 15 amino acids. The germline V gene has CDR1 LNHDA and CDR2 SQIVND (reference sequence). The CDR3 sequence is CASSITGRGSWELFF. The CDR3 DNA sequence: TGTGCCAGTAGTATTACCGGCAGGGGATCTTGGGAGCTGTTTTTT.

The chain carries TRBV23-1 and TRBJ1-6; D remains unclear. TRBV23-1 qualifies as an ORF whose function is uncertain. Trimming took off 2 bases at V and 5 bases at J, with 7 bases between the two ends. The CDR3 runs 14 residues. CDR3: CASSQHCDNSPLHF. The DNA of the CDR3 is TGCGCCAGCAGTCAACACTGCGATAATTCACCCCTCCACTTT.